The present TCR beta chain was sequenced within a study of tumor and adjacent non-tumor tissue in lung cancer. CDR1 is SGHNT and CDR2 is YYREEE in the germline V gene (reference sequence). With V trimmed by 4 bases and J by 3 bases, 15 bases remained unmatched. The CDR3 runs 17 residues. Overall study results and limits: Tumor tissue had significantly higher TCR diversity than normal lung. Top 100 clones took a larger repertoire share in normal lung.

This sample's RNA came from whole unsorted tissue. The normal lung tissue was taken more than 3 cm from the tumor edge. Donors were chemotherapy-naive, newly diagnosed lung cancer surgical patients in China, August–November 2014. The library came from three nested PCR rounds adapted from ARM-PCR protocols. TCRdb redid the calling of the multiplex PCR reads with MiXCR, one entry per CDR3 protein. The sample has some 80,000 distinct CDR3 sequences, about four fifths seen once. To note about this clonotype: The antigen remains unidentified.

This sequence joins TRBV5-4 and TRBJ1-1, with 7 bases aligning to TRBD1. Sequenced material: distant non-tumor lung tissue. The receptor's source is a man between 60 and 70 years old with non-small cell lung cancer. For the CDR3, the DNA is TGTGCCAGCAGCACCGGTCGACAGGGACGAGACGACACTGAAGCTTTCTTT. Its protein is CASSTGRQGRDDTEAFF.